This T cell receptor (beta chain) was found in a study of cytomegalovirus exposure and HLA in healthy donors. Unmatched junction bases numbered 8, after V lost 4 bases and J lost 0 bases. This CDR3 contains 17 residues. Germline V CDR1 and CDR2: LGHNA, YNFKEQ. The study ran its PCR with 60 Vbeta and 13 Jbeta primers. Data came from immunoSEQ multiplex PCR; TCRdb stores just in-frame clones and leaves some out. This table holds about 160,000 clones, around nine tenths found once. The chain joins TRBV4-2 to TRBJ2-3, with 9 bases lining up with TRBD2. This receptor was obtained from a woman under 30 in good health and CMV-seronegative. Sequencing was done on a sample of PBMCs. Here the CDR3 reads CASSLAGGTPSTDTQYF. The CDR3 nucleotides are TGTGCCAGCAGCCTTGCGGGGGGGACCCCTAGCACAGATACGCAGTATTTT.